These 30 T cell receptor beta chains originate from one sample sequenced in a study of T-cell reconstitution after alpha-beta-depleted transplantation in children. The TCRbeta library was prepared with unique molecular identifiers. TCRdb analysed the PCR reads with MiXCR anew, one entry per CDR3 protein. This sample has 350,000 to 400,000 distinct CDR3 sequences; about 14% occur once, and the top ten carry 4% to 5.5%. Source: PBMCs, taken from the stem cell graft. Receptors were obtained from a human donor who donated a stem cell graft to a child with Fanconi anemia.

This clonotype was counted a few times. The chain has TRBV14 and TRBJ1-1, with D possibly TRBD1 on 6 matching bases. The CDR3 runs 17 residues. Trimming shortened V by 5 bases and J by 3 bases, and 22 bases separated the two germline ends. From germline, CDR1 is SGHDN and CDR2 FVKESK. The CDR3 protein is CASSAGAGEWGYTEAFF. CDR3 nucleotide sequence: TGTGCCAGCAGCGCCGGGGCAGGGGAGTGGGGATACACTGAAGCTTTCTTT.

The V and J genes are TRBV7-8 and TRBJ1-2; tentatively, D is TRBD1 (6 bases). The CDR3 has 20 amino acids. The germline gives CDR1 SGHVS, CDR2 FQNEAQ. Trimming pared 1 base from V and 5 bases from J, leaving 29 bases between. The CDR3 loop reads CASSLEMAVAGADRGYGYTF. The DNA for the CDR3 is TGTGCCAGCAGCTTAGAAATGGCTGTGGCAGGGGCCGACCGGGGGTATGGCTACACCTTC. Filled out from reference TRBV7-8 and TRBJ1-2, the complete variable domain reads GAGVSQSPRYKVAKRGQDVALRCDPISGHVSLFWYQQALGQGPEFLTYFQNEAQLDKSGLPSDRFFAERPEGSVSTLKIQRTQQEDSAVYLCASSLEMAVAGADRGYGYTFGSGTRLTVV.

This chain uses TRBV19 with TRBJ1-1, with a tentative D call TRBD1 (6 bases). This CDR3 region has 14 residues. The V gene lost 1 base and the J gene lost 4 bases, with 10 bases spanning the gap. Germline V gene data show CDR1 as LNHDA and CDR2 as SQIVND (reference sequence). Here the CDR3 DNA reads TGTGCCAGTAGTATAGTTTCAGGGGCCACTGAAGCTTTCTTT. It is translated as CASSIVSGATEAFF.

V gene TRBV7-9 combines with J gene TRBJ2-5; no firm D call. Per germline, CDR1 SEHNR and CDR2 FQNEAQ (reference sequence). V shed 3 bases and J shed 4 bases, with 21 bases lying between them. This CDR3 region has 17 residues. This CDR3 is CASSFLVRPGAGETQYF. For the CDR3, the DNA is TGTGCCAGCAGCTTCTTGGTTCGACCGGGTGCAGGAGAGACCCAGTACTTC.

The chain joins TRBV6-2 or TRBV6-3 to TRBJ2-5, with TRBD2 matching over 14 bases. Germline-derived CDR1 and CDR2 are MNHEY and SVGEGT. This CDR3 spans 17 amino acids. V lost 4 bases to trimming and J lost 8 bases; unmatched junction nucleotides: 12. This CDR3 reads CASSSGRTSGGTDTQYF. CDR3 sequence (DNA): TGTGCCAGCAGTTCTGGAAGGACTAGCGGGGGGACGGACACCCAGTACTTC.

For the CDR3, the DNA is TGTGCCAGCAGCTTCGGCGGGGGCCCGTACGAGCAGTACTTC. This sequence encodes CASSFGGGPYEQYF. The chain joins TRBV7-2 to TRBJ2-7, with a possible D match to TRBD2 (7 bases). Germline CDR1 is SGHTA and CDR2 is FQGNSA. CDR3 length: 14 amino acids. V was pared by 3 bases and J by 4 bases, with 13 bases between.

This chain connects TRBV28 to TRBJ2-6; tentatively, D is TRBD2 (5 bases). V was cut by 1 base and J by 2 bases, with 6 bases left in between. The CDR3 runs to 15 residues. Looked up from germline, CDR1 is MDHEN and CDR2 is SYDVKM. The CDR3 bases are TGTGCCAGCAGTTTATCCGGGGCTGGGGCCAACGTCCTGACTTTC. This codes for CASSLSGAGANVLTF.

The chain employs TRBV12-3 or TRBV12-4 and TRBJ1-1; no clear D. The CDR3 has 12 amino acids. V lost 5 bases, J lost 4 bases, and 8 bases lay in between. In DNA form, the CDR3 reads TGTGCCAGCAGTCCCCTAAGCACTGAAGCTTTCTTT. Translated, it gives CASSPLSTEAFF.

The genes are TRBV9 and TRBJ2-1; TRBD2 matches at 12 bases. CDR3 length: 17 amino acids. The ends lost 0 bases at V and 10 bases at J; junction bases unmatched: 11. CDR1 is SGDLS, CDR2 YYNGEE, per germline. The CDR3 nucleotides are TGTGCCAGCAGCGTAGTGGCCCGGACTAGCGGGGATAGAGAGCAGTTCTTC. This gives the protein CASSVVARTSGDREQFF.

This clonotype was detected ten times or more. The chain carries TRBV5-6 and TRBJ2-1, with TRBD2 matching 11 bases. This CDR3 comprises 15 residues. V lost 6 bases to trimming and J lost 8 bases; unmatched junction nucleotides: 10. Germline V gives CDR1 SGHDT, CDR2 YYEEEE. DNA of the CDR3: TGTGCCAGCAAACTGCTGGGACTAGCGGTCGATGAGCAGTTCTTC. This codes for CASKLLGLAVDEQFF.

The chain joins TRBV5-5 to TRBJ2-1, with TRBD2 as a possible D gene (5 bases). In germline, CDR1 is SGHKS, CDR2 YYEKEE (reference sequence). CDR3 length: 13 amino acids. The V and J ends lost 4 bases and 4 bases respectively, with 9 bases between them. CDR3 sequence reads: CASSTQRYNEQFF. The CDR3 nucleotides read TGTGCCAGCAGCACCCAGCGGTACAATGAGCAGTTCTTC.

This clonotype was counted at least ten times. The rearrangement uses TRBV20-1 and TRBJ1-2, with a possible D match to TRBD1 (6 bases). The CDR3 is 11 residues long. Germline loops: CDR1 DFQATT, CDR2 SNEGSKA (reference sequence). The germline V and J ends were trimmed by 1 base and 10 bases, with 10 bases remaining between them. CDR3 residues: CSARAGHAYTF. The CDR3 nucleotides read TGCAGTGCTAGAGCGGGACATGCCTACACCTTC.

This clonotype was recorded many times. The gene calls are TRBV6-1 and TRBJ2-7, with 7 bases fitting TRBD1. Germline CDR1 and CDR2: MNHNS and SASEGT. Trimming removed 4 bases from V and 1 base from J; junction bases left unmatched: 1. The CDR3 covers 13 residues. Here the CDR3 reads CASSAGQSYEQYF. The CDR3 DNA reads TGTGCCAGCAGTGCGGGACAGTCCTACGAGCAGTACTTC.

This clonotype was seen a handful of times. The chain joins TRBV20-1 to TRBJ2-1; 9 positions agree with TRBD2. V was clipped by 5 bases and J by 0 bases; unmatched bases: 8. The length of the CDR3 is 16 residues. CDR1 is DFQATT, CDR2 SNEGSKA, per germline (reference sequence). DNA of the CDR3: TGCAGTGCTCGATCTCTAGCGGGAAGCTCCTACAATGAGCAGTTCTTC. Protein product: CSARSLAGSSYNEQFF.

This clonotype was recorded at least ten times. The chain recombines TRBV20-1 with TRBJ1-2; D is uncertain. This CDR3 is 11 amino acids long. The ends were cut back, 3 bases at V and 3 bases at J, with 5 bases in the middle. Looked up from germline, CDR1 is DFQATT and CDR2 is SNEGSKA (reference sequence). Written as DNA, the CDR3 is TGCAGTGCTAGGAGTGACTATGGCTACACCTTC. Amino acids: CSARSDYGYTF.

This clonotype was seen a handful of times. The chain combines TRBV9 with TRBJ2-2; no clear D gene. In germline, CDR1 is SGDLS, CDR2 YYNGEE. The CDR3 runs 14 residues. Trimming cost V 2 bases and J 4 bases, with 9 bases left between them. CDR3 sequence: CASSVGPTTGELFF. CDR3 bases: TGTGCCAGCAGCGTCGGACCGACCACCGGGGAGCTGTTTTTT.

The table lists this clonotype with a few counts. V gene TRBV18 combines with J gene TRBJ1-3, with D perhaps matching TRBD1 (5 bases). With 6 bases removed from V and 0 bases from J, the gap between germline ends came to 9 bases. CDR3 length: 14 amino acids. Germline CDR1 is KGHSH and CDR2 is LQKENI. This chain's CDR3 is CASSDTSSGNTIYF. DNA for the CDR3: TGTGCCAGCTCGGACACCAGCTCTGGAAACACCATATATTTT.

The CDR3 is CASSRDGGFAYEQYF. In DNA form, the CDR3 reads TGTGCCAGCAGCCGAGACGGCGGATTTGCCTACGAGCAGTACTTC. V is TRBV6-2 or TRBV6-3 and J is TRBJ2-7; no reliable D call. The germline CDR1 and CDR2 sequences are MNHEY and SVGEGT. The CDR3 is 15 amino acids. V was trimmed by 6 bases and J by 2 bases, leaving 17 bases between them.

This clonotype was counted ten times or more. J is TRBJ2-1 and V is TRBV28; D could derive from TRBD1 or TRBD2 (5 bases each). There are 16 residues in the CDR3. The V and J ends lost 5 bases and 8 bases respectively, with 22 bases between them. CDR1 and CDR2 from the germline V gene are MDHEN and SYDVKM. CDR3 in amino acids: CASSGGVTRLRYEQFF. The CDR3 bases are TGTGCCAGCAGTGGGGGAGTTACACGCCTACGGTATGAGCAGTTCTTC.

V usage is TRBV6-2 or TRBV6-3 and J usage is TRBJ2-1; D remains unclear. The CDR3 has 16 amino acids. V lost 0 bases to trimming and J lost 1 base, with 10 bases between them. Germline V gives CDR1 MNHEY, CDR2 SVGEGT. CDR3 in DNA: TGTGCCAGCAGTTACTCGATGGTAGTTTCCTACAATGAGCAGTTCTTC. Its translation is CASSYSMVVSYNEQFF.

The chain carries TRBV5-1 and TRBJ2-3; 10 bases align to TRBD1. Germline-derived CDR1 and CDR2 are SGHRS and YFSETQ. CDR3 size: 15 residues. Trimming cost V 4 bases and J 0 bases; bases outside gene matches: 2. CDR3 amino acids: CASSRDRGSTDTQYF. CDR3 bases: TGCGCCAGCAGCCGGGACAGGGGTAGCACAGATACGCAGTATTTT. Based on the CDR3 plus reference TRBV5-1 and TRBJ2-3, the full variable domain is KAGVTQTPRYLIKTRGQQVTLSCSPISGHRSVSWYQQTPGQGLQFLFEYFSETQRNKGNFPGRFSGRQFSNSRSEMNVSTLELGDSALYLCASSRDRGSTDTQYFGPGTRLTVL.

This clonotype was seen ten or more times. At one end, the junction sequence differs from germline, possibly due to a read error. The gene calls are TRBV5-1 and TRBJ2-2; D gene uncertain. The CDR3 covers 12 residues. Germline V gene data show CDR1 as SGHRS and CDR2 as YFSETQ. The CDR3 loop reads CASSLNTGELFF. The CDR3 DNA follows: TGTGCCAGCAGTTTAAACACCGGGGAGCTGTTTTTT.

The chain is built from TRBV6-1 and TRBJ1-1; 8 nucleotides align to TRBD1. The CDR3 runs 14 residues. Germline lookup yields CDR1 MNHNS and CDR2 SASEGT. After removal of 6 bases from V and 3 bases from J, the junction contained 6 bases not matched to a gene. CDR3 residues: CASRRDRTHTEAFF. The CDR3 DNA reads TGTGCCAGCAGGCGGGACAGGACCCACACTGAAGCTTTCTTT.

The J gene is TRBJ2-1, the V gene TRBV5-4; 9 bases map to TRBD2. The V and J ends lost 4 bases and 3 bases, in that order; junction bases with no gene match: 11. There are 17 residues in the CDR3. Germline V CDR1 and CDR2: SGHNT, YYREEE (reference sequence). Written as DNA, the CDR3 is TGTGCCAGCAGCAAAAATCCGAGCGGGGGGATCTACAATGAGCAGTTCTTC. The encoded protein is CASSKNPSGGIYNEQFF.

The gene calls are TRBV11-2 and TRBJ1-2, with D perhaps TRBD1 (6 bases). The V end was cut by 1 base, the J end by 2 bases, with 17 bases between. Looked up from germline, CDR1 is SGHAT and CDR2 is FQNNGV. The CDR3 extends over 17 amino acids. The CDR3 DNA reads TGTGCCAGCAGCTTAGGCGGAACAGGGACCAAGAACTATGGCTACACCTTC. It translates to CASSLGGTGTKNYGYTF. The complete variable domain, with remaining parts taken from reference TRBV11-2 and TRBJ1-2, reads EAGVAQSPRYKIIEKRQSVAFWCNPISGHATLYWYQQILGQGPKLLIQFQNNGVVDDSQLPKDRFSAERLKGVDSTLKIQPAKLEDSAVYLCASSLGGTGTKNYGYTFGSGTRLTVV.

This clonotype was picked up many times. This rearrangement joins TRBV2 to TRBJ2-3; D may be TRBD2 (7 bases). The CDR3 runs 15 residues. Trimming took off 4 bases at V and 6 bases at J, with 17 bases between the two ends. Germline V CDR1 and CDR2: SNHLY, FYNNEI. The CDR3 reads CASSVGGGGGDTQYF. In nucleotides, the CDR3 is TGTGCCAGCAGTGTTGGGGGCGGGGGTGGGGATACGCAGTATTTT.

In this sample, this clonotype turned up a few times. This rearrangement joins TRBV7-6 to TRBJ2-1; 11 nucleotides line up with TRBD1. The CDR3 covers 16 residues. V was pared by 5 bases and J by 10 bases, with 13 bases of the junction left unmatched. The germline V gene has CDR1 SGHVS and CDR2 FNYEAQ. CDR3 loop: CASSPRDAGTGGEQFF. The CDR3 bases are TGTGCCAGCAGCCCGCGGGATGCCGGGACAGGGGGAGAGCAGTTCTTC.

Only a few counts were recorded for this clonotype. This sequence joins TRBV18 and TRBJ1-5; tentatively, D is TRBD1 (5 bases). Trimming shortened V by 1 base and J by 0 bases, and 7 bases separated the two germline ends. The CDR3 runs 15 residues. Germline loops: CDR1 KGHSH, CDR2 LQKENI. The CDR3 bases are TGTGCCAGCTCACCACGGGGGAATAGCAATCAGCCCCAGCATTTT. It yields the protein CASSPRGNSNQPQHF.

This clonotype was seen a handful of times. The J gene is TRBJ1-6, the V gene TRBV12-3 or TRBV12-4; no firm D call. The CDR3 has 12 amino acids. Trimming pared 6 bases from V and 12 bases from J, leaving 12 bases between. The CDR3 spells CASSQQKGPLHF. CDR3 DNA: TGTGCCAGCAGCCAGCAAAAGGGACCCCTCCACTTT.

V gene TRBV10-3 combines with J gene TRBJ2-3; 7 bases line up with TRBD1. Germline V gene sequence: CDR1 ENHRY, CDR2 SYGVKD. This CDR3 is 12 amino acids long. After removal of 6 bases from V and 5 bases from J, the junction contained 2 bases not matched to a gene. CDR3 nucleotides: TGTGCCATCAGAACAGGGGAAGATACGCAGTATTTT. This translates into CAIRTGEDTQYF.